These 20 T cell receptor beta chains were all obtained from the same sample, sequenced in a study of blood T cell repertoires in COVID-19. The table came from immunoSEQ multiplex PCR; TCRdb's copy has only in-frame clones and leaves some out. The sample includes fewer than 200,000 clones, about three quarters of them seen just once. The sequenced sample consisted of peripheral blood. The source is a man in his sixties with acute or convalescent COVID-19.

The V call is TRBV19, the J call TRBJ2-2; TRBD1 might be the D (6 bases). The CDR3 sequence is 16 residues long. V gave up 1 base and J gave up 7 bases, with 16 bases separating them. From germline, CDR1 is LNHDA and CDR2 SQIVND (reference sequence). DNA for the CDR3: TGTGCCAGTAGTATAGGAAGACAGGCAGGCGGCGGGGAGCTGTTTTTT. Translated: CASSIGRQAGGGELFF. Combining the CDR3 with reference TRBV19 and TRBJ2-2 gives the whole variable domain DGGITQSPKYLFRKEGQNVTLSCEQNLNHDAMYWYRQDPGQGLRLIYYSQIVNDFQKGDIAEGYSVSREKKESFPLTVTSAQKNPTAFYLCASSIGRQAGGGELFFGEGSRLTVL.

This chain uses TRBV19 with TRBJ1-1; D gene ambiguous. V was trimmed by 6 bases and J by 4 bases, leaving 12 bases between them. This CDR3 comprises 13 residues. Germline V CDR1 and CDR2: LNHDA, SQIVND (reference sequence). The CDR3 region has the DNA TGTGCCAGTAGGCTGGCGGGTAGCACTGAAGCTTTCTTT. This translates into CASRLAGSTEAFF.

This clone was counted once. This chain links TRBV7-3 with TRBJ2-5; 9 bases line up with TRBD2. The germline CDR1 and CDR2 sequences are SGHTA and FQGTGA. After removal of 5 bases from V and 3 bases from J, the junction contained 7 bases not matched to a gene. CDR3 length: 15 residues. The CDR3 here is CASSVRGGREETQYF. DNA of the CDR3: TGTGCCAGCAGCGTGCGGGGGGGCCGGGAAGAGACCCAGTACTTC. Full variable domain (missing parts from reference TRBV7-3 and TRBJ2-5): GAGVSQTPSNKVTEKGKYVELRCDPISGHTALYWYRQSLGQGPEFLIYFQGTGAADDSGLPNDRFFAVRPEGSVSTLKIQRTERGDSAVYLCASSVRGGREETQYFGPGTRLLVL.

V and J are TRBV2 and TRBJ1-1, with TRBD1 matching over 8 bases. In germline, CDR1 is SNHLY, CDR2 FYNNEI. V lost 1 base, J lost 0 bases, and 4 bases stayed unmatched. The CDR3 has 16 residues. CDR3 amino acids: CASSEGDRGMNTEAFF. As DNA, the CDR3 is TGTGCCAGCAGTGAAGGTGACAGGGGCATGAACACTGAAGCTTTCTTT.

The chain combines TRBV12-3 or TRBV12-4 with TRBJ1-5; D is undetermined. CDR3 length: 13 amino acids. V was trimmed by 5 bases and J by 5 bases, leaving 10 bases between them. DNA of the CDR3: TGTGCCAGCAGTCCGAACGGTCATCAGCCCCAGCATTTT. This sequence encodes CASSPNGHQPQHF.

The rearrangement joins TRBV30 to TRBJ1-2; unclear D gene. The V and J ends lost 0 bases and 8 bases respectively, with 13 bases between them. This CDR3 region has 13 residues. Germline assignment: CDR1 GTSNPN and CDR2 SVGIG (reference sequence). The CDR3 reads CAWSVQRAGGYTF. CDR3 nucleotide sequence: TGTGCCTGGAGTGTACAGAGGGCCGGAGGCTACACCTTC.

This sequence joins TRBV7-9 and TRBJ2-7, with 10 bases identical to TRBD1. CDR3 length equals 15 residues. J gave up 4 bases and V 7 bases, and 10 bases lay outside the gene matches. The germline gives CDR1 SEHNR, CDR2 FQNEAQ (reference sequence). CDR3 amino acids: CASTTTRDRGYEQYF. CDR3 DNA: TGTGCCAGCACCACCACACGGGACAGGGGTTACGAGCAGTACTTC.

V gene TRBV24-1 combines with J gene TRBJ2-2, with 7 bases that match TRBD1. This CDR3 spans 15 amino acids. Germline lookup yields CDR1 KGHDR and CDR2 SFDVKD. Trimming removed 5 bases from V and 3 bases from J; junction bases left unmatched: 5. The CDR3 protein is CATSARDRDTGELFF. The DNA of the CDR3 is TGTGCCACCAGTGCTCGGGACAGAGACACCGGGGAGCTGTTTTTT.

The J gene is TRBJ2-1, the V gene TRBV5-4; 7 nucleotides align to TRBD1. Losses at the gene ends were 4 bases for V and 9 bases for J; bases not matched to a gene: 4. The CDR3 sequence is 12 residues long. Germline CDR1 is SGHNT and CDR2 is YYREEE (reference sequence). CDR3 in amino acids: CASSPGGFEQFF. Here the CDR3 DNA reads TGTGCCAGCAGCCCAGGGGGATTTGAGCAGTTCTTC.

V gene TRBV7-2 combines with J gene TRBJ2-7; 7 bases map to TRBD2. V shed 4 bases, J shed 5 bases, and the junction held 8 bases outside the gene matches. CDR3 length equals 14 residues. CDR1 and CDR2 from the germline V gene are SGHTA and FQGNSA. CDR3 residues: CASSSVLANHEQYF. The DNA for the CDR3 is TGTGCCAGCAGCTCGGTACTAGCGAACCACGAGCAGTACTTC.

The chain employs TRBV6-7 and TRBJ1-1, with 10 positions matching TRBD1. TRBV6-7 qualifies as an ORF whose function is uncertain. The CDR3 is 14 amino acids. The V gene end was trimmed by 6 bases and the J gene end by 8 bases; junction bases not matched to a gene: 9. The CDR3 here is CASSYAPGQGEAFF. The CDR3 DNA is TGTGCCAGCAGCTATGCTCCGGGACAGGGGGAAGCTTTCTTT.

The chain joins TRBV19 to TRBJ1-1; D gene uncertain. Trimming stripped 2 bases from V and 2 bases from J, with 6 bases between. Germline V gene data show CDR1 as LNHDA and CDR2 as SQIVND (reference sequence). The CDR3 has 13 residues. The CDR3 region has the DNA TGTGCCAGTAGTATAACAGCCAACACTGAAGCTTTCTTT. This codes for CASSITANTEAFF.

The chain carries TRBV5-1 and TRBJ2-2; the D gene is possibly TRBD1 (6 bases). From germline, CDR1 is SGHRS and CDR2 YFSETQ. V was shortened by 3 bases and J by 2 bases, with 11 bases between the two germline ends. The CDR3 spans 15 residues. The CDR3 reads CASSWPGQNTGELFF. The DNA for the CDR3 is TGCGCCAGCAGCTGGCCGGGACAAAACACCGGGGAGCTGTTTTTT. Together with reference TRBV5-1 and TRBJ2-2, the CDR3 gives the full variable domain: KAGVTQTPRYLIKTRGQQVTLSCSPISGHRSVSWYQQTPGQGLQFLFEYFSETQRNKGNFPGRFSGRQFSNSRSEMNVSTLELGDSALYLCASSWPGQNTGELFFGEGSRLTVL.

The chain uses TRBV10-3 and TRBJ2-5; no clear D. Trimming stripped 8 bases from V and 10 bases from J, with 5 bases between. The CDR3 sequence is 8 residues long. Germline V gene data show CDR1 as ENHRY and CDR2 as SYGVKD. This chain's CDR3 is CAIPNQYF. Written as DNA, the CDR3 is TGTGCCATCCCAAACCAGTACTTC.

V usage is TRBV6-5 and J usage is TRBJ1-2, with 7 bases aligning to TRBD1. CDR1 is MNHEY, CDR2 SVGAGI, per germline. This CDR3 region has 14 residues. The V segment lost 4 bases and the J segment 6 bases; nucleotides outside the gene matches: 8. The DNA of the CDR3 is TGTGCCAGCAGTTCACTGAGACAGGGAGATGGCTACACCTTC. Translated: CASSSLRQGDGYTF.

This chain joins TRBV4-2 and TRBJ2-5, with a weak D call TRBD2 (5 bases). Germline V gene lookup returns CDR1 LGHNA and CDR2 YNFKEQ. Trimming pared 11 bases from V and 2 bases from J, leaving 21 bases between. CDR3 length: 15 residues. The CDR3 DNA follows: TGTGCCCCTCTGTCGACGGGGTTGAAACAAGAGACCCAGTACTTC. Translation gives CAPLSTGLKQETQYF.

The chain has TRBV7-2 and TRBJ2-7; 12 bases map to TRBD2. Germline V CDR1 and CDR2: SGHTA, FQGNSA. After removal of 5 bases from V and 2 bases from J, the junction contained 10 bases not matched to a gene. The CDR3 is 17 amino acids. The CDR3 protein is CASSPTSGGPPTYEQYF. The CDR3 nucleotides are TGTGCCAGCAGCCCTACTAGCGGGGGGCCGCCCACCTACGAGCAGTACTTC.

The rearrangement links TRBV9 to TRBJ2-2, with D uncertain. V was shortened by 2 bases and J by 6 bases, with 5 bases between the two germline ends. The germline V gene encodes CDR1 SGDLS and CDR2 YYNGEE. This CDR3 has 12 amino acids. CDR3 in DNA: TGTGCCAGCAGCGTTCCCTCCGGGGAGCTGTTTTTT. As protein: CASSVPSGELFF.

This rearrangement joins TRBV3-1 (or the pseudogene TRBV3-2) to TRBJ2-2; the D gene is possibly TRBD2 (6 bases). Germline-derived CDR1 and CDR2 are LGHDT and YNNKEL (reference sequence). V lost 0 bases and J lost 4, with 9 bases in between. The CDR3 length is 15 residues. CDR3 in DNA: TGTGCCAGCAGCCAAGATTCCGGGGGCACCGGGGAGCTGTTTTTT. It translates to CASSQDSGGTGELFF.

J is TRBJ1-2 and V is TRBV5-4; 11 bases match TRBD1. Germline V lookup: CDR1 SGHNT, CDR2 YYREEE (reference sequence). V shed 1 base and J 7 bases; nucleotides not matched to a gene: 6. The CDR3 extends over 15 amino acids. The CDR3 loop is CASSLPGTGGSGYTF. The CDR3 DNA reads as TGTGCCAGCAGCTTGCCAGGGACAGGGGGAAGTGGCTACACCTTC.